This TCR beta chain was identified in a study of T cell repertoires in cytomegalovirus infection. Study-level background: Matching HLA type, along with CMV infection, was indicated by public TCR beta signatures.

This clonotype was seen only a few times. Its antigen is not identified. MiXCR, run by TCRdb on the reads, gives a single entry per CDR3 protein. The sample yields 35,000 or so distinct CDR3 sequences, about 52% seen once. Trimming cost V 4 bases and J 5 bases; bases outside gene matches: 4. This CDR3 has 14 amino acids. The V gene's germline CDR1 is SGHTA and CDR2 FQGNSA. Study observations and caveats: Ex vivo responses were dominated by HLA-C-restricted CMV-specific TCR beta clonotypes.

The clonotype was recovered from a human donor in good health (CMV status not recorded). Some clones in this sample may be carry-over from other donors' samples. J is TRBJ2-2 and V is TRBV7-2; 7 nucleotides match TRBD2. The specimen comprised CD8+ T cells from cultured PBMCs, sampled from culture after CMV antigen stimulation. CDR3 sequence: CASSSISGTGELFF. CDR3 bases: TGTGCCAGCAGCTCGATTAGCGGGACCGGGGAGCTGTTTTTT.